These 18 T cell receptor beta chains were all obtained from the same sample, sequenced in a study of T cell clonality in common variable immunodeficiency. The data were produced by immunoSEQ multiplex PCR, yet TCRdb's version contains in-frame clones alone and is incomplete. In total the sample includes some 42,000 clones, none of them seen once. Broader study findings: Common variable immunodeficiency TCR beta sequences reportedly had fewer deletions and N-nucleotide insertions.

No antigens are known for them. Sequencing was done on a sample of peripheral blood mononuclear cells. Every receptor here comes from a human donor with common variable immunodeficiency.

This clone has a handful of counts. Read data end 3 residues before the CDR3 end; the end is taken from the germline J gene. This rearrangement joins TRBV11-3 to TRBJ2-1, with TRBD2 matching over 10 bases. CDR3 length equals 15 residues. Germline CDR1 reads SGHNT; CDR2 reads YENEEA. V lost 3 bases and J lost 6; bases outside the gene matches: 5. The CDR3 protein is CASSFSAGGPNEQFF. Partial CDR3 DNA: TGTGCCAGCAGCTTCTCAGCGGGGGGGCCCAATGAG.

Of note for this clone: The read ends 3 residues before the CDR3 terminus; that terminus is restored from the germline J gene. This chain connects TRBV7-6 to TRBJ2-5, with 9 bases fitting TRBD1. The V segment lost 5 bases and the J segment 5 bases; nucleotides outside the gene matches: 9. CDR3 length: 15 residues. CDR1 is SGHVS, CDR2 FNYEAQ, per germline. The CDR3 here is CASSPYVGTGETQYF. The CDR3 DNA, read in part, is TGTGCCAGCAGCCCATACGTGGGGACAGGGGAGACC.

This clone was seen repeatedly, ten times or more. The read ends 3 residues shy of where the CDR3 ends; the end is completed using the germline J gene. The rearrangement links TRBV7-9 to TRBJ2-3; the D is unclear. Between the trimmed V and J ends, which lost 7 bases and 0 bases, there was a span of 5 bases. The CDR3 has 12 residues. From germline, CDR1 is SEHNR and CDR2 FQNEAQ (reference sequence). The sequenced part of the CDR3 DNA is TGTGCCAGCACCCCGAGCACAGATACG. This gives the protein CASTPSTDT. The full CDR3 reads CASTPSTDTQYF.

This clone was seen ten or more times. The sequence runs out 3 residues before the end of the CDR3; the remainder is reconstructed from the germline J gene. The V gene is TRBV7-2, the J gene TRBJ1-4; 7 bases are shared with TRBD1. The length of the CDR3 is 15 residues. The trim removed 0 bases at V and 3 bases at J, leaving 1 base unmatched. Germline CDR1 and CDR2: SGHTA and FQGNSA. The covered CDR3 bases are TGTGCCAGCAGCTTAGCGGGGACAGCTAATGAAAAA. It codes for CASSLAGTANEK. Given in full, the CDR3 is CASSLAGTANEKLFF.

This clone was counted ten times or more. The CDR3 end falls 3 residues outside the read, so it is completed with the germline J gene. This sequence joins TRBV29-1 and TRBJ2-7; 9 nucleotides agree with TRBD1. The CDR3 consists of 13 residues. Per germline, CDR1 SQVTM and CDR2 ANQGSEA. After removal of 5 bases from V and 3 bases from J, the junction contained 5 bases not matched to a gene. Here the CDR3 reads CSVREDRGYEQYF. The DNA read from the CDR3 is TGCAGCGTTCGTGAGGACAGGGGCTACGAG.

This clone was seen a handful of times. The CDR3 is cut off 3 residues early in the read; its end comes from the germline J gene. The chain couples TRBV7-6 to TRBJ1-1, with 9 bases fitting TRBD1. V shed 4 bases, J shed 4 bases, and the junction held 4 bases outside the gene matches. This CDR3 region has 14 residues. Germline CDR1 reads SGHVS; CDR2 reads FNYEAQ. CDR3 amino acids: CASSSQGATTEAFF. The covered CDR3 bases are TGTGCCAGCAGCTCACAGGGGGCGACCACTGAA.

There are a few counts of this clone. From the germline J gene comes the end of the CDR3, since the read stops 3 residues before it. The rearrangement joins TRBV6-4 to TRBJ2-2; 8 nucleotides match TRBD1. With 2 bases clipped from V and 6 bases from J, the junction kept 5 bases outside the gene matches. The CDR3 is 15 residues long. Germline lookup yields CDR1 MRHNA and CDR2 SNTAGT. The CDR3 spells CASSDRQGFAGELFF. The DNA read from the CDR3 is TGTGCCAGCAGTGACCGACAGGGGTTTGCCGGGGAG.

This clone was detected many times. Read data end 3 residues before the CDR3 end; the end is taken from the germline J gene. This sequence joins TRBV6-1 and TRBJ2-3, with 7 bases fitting TRBD1. This CDR3 spans 15 amino acids. Trimming at V came to 4 bases and at J to 3 bases, leaving 7 bases not matched to a gene. Germline V gives CDR1 MNHNS, CDR2 SASEGT. CDR3 DNA, as far as it was read: TGTGCCAGCAGTGGGACAGGTCTTGGGACAGATACG. Protein sequence: CASSGTGLGTDT. The CDR3, in full, reads CASSGTGLGTDTQYF.

In its sample, this clone was seen a few times. The read ends 3 residues before the CDR3 terminus; that terminus is restored from the germline J gene. This chain connects TRBV2 to TRBJ1-2, with 10 bases fitting TRBD1. V was clipped by 7 bases and J by 4 bases; unmatched bases: 12. From germline, CDR1 is SNHLY and CDR2 FYNNEI. The CDR3 length is 16 residues. CDR3 bases read: TGTGCCAGCATCGTCATACCGGGACAGGGGTTCTATGGC. Amino acids: CASIVIPGQGFYG. The complete CDR3 protein is CASIVIPGQGFYGYTF. Full variable domain (missing parts from reference TRBV2 and TRBJ1-2): EPEVTQTPSHQVTQMGQEVILRCVPISNHLYFYWYRQILGQKVEFLVSFYNNEISEKSEIFDDQFSVERPDGSNFTLKIRSTKLEDSAMYFCASIVIPGQGFYGYTFGSGTRLTVV.

This clone has a count of ten or more. The observed sequence ends 3 residues before the CDR3 terminus, with the missing tail filled in from the germline J gene. This sequence joins TRBV5-5 and TRBJ2-7, with 7 bases that match TRBD1. Trimming removed 5 bases from V and 2 bases from J; junction bases left unmatched: 7. The CDR3 has 14 residues. Germline values: CDR1 SGHKS, CDR2 YYEKEE (reference sequence). The part of the CDR3 DNA that was read is TGTGCCAGCAGGCTAGGACAGGCTACCTACGAG. Translation gives CASRLGQATYE. The full CDR3 protein is CASRLGQATYEQYF.

For this clone: Read data end 3 residues before the CDR3 end; the end is taken from the germline J gene. The V gene is TRBV18, the J gene TRBJ1-2; tentatively, D is TRBD1 (6 bases). The CDR3 runs to 18 residues. Trimming left V 3 bases short and J 0 bases short, with 20 bases between. Per the germline V gene, CDR1 is KGHSH and CDR2 is LQKENI. CDR3 bases read: TGTGCCAGCTCACCGAGTGGCGGACAGCCGCTCCCTAACTATGGC. It is translated as CASSPSGGQPLPNYG. In full, the CDR3 is CASSPSGGQPLPNYGYTF.

Comments on this clone: The read gets to within 3 residues of the CDR3 end, and the germline J gene fills in the rest. The chain recombines TRBV18 with TRBJ1-2; 7 bases align to TRBD1. The CDR3 is 15 amino acids. Germline CDR1 is KGHSH and CDR2 is LQKENI. V lost 6 bases, J lost 1 base, and 8 bases stayed unmatched. The CDR3: CASSAGQTFNYGYTF. CDR3 bases read: TGTGCCAGCTCCGCGGGACAGACCTTTAACTATGGC.

Turning to this clone: The read is 3 residues too short to cover the CDR3 end, so that end is filled in from the germline J gene. The V gene is TRBV20-1, the J gene TRBJ2-7, with 8 bases aligning to TRBD1. V dropped 3 bases and J dropped 3; count of bases not matched to a gene: 7. The germline V gene has CDR1 DFQATT and CDR2 SNEGSKA (reference sequence). The CDR3 consists of 14 residues. The CDR3 sequence is CSASRDRRIYEQYF. The sequenced part of the CDR3 DNA is TGCAGTGCTAGCCGGGACAGGAGGATCTACGAG.

This clone was seen only a few times. The CDR3 is cut off 3 residues early in the read; its end comes from the germline J gene. The chain combines TRBV30 with TRBJ2-1; a weak D match, TRBD1 (5 bases). This CDR3 has 15 amino acids. Germline V gene lookup returns CDR1 GTSNPN and CDR2 SVGIG (reference sequence). V lost 6 bases and J lost 0, with 15 bases in between. The CDR3 here is CACPRGSSSYNEQFF. CDR3 DNA (partial): TGTGCCTGCCCTAGGGGCAGCAGCTCCTACAATGAG.

This clone came up a few times. The missing CDR3 end, 3 residues past where the read stops, is filled in from the germline J gene. The chain employs TRBV2 and TRBJ1-2; a possible D gene is TRBD1 (6 bases). This CDR3 is built from 16 residues. Trimming left V 6 bases short and J 5 bases short, with 22 bases between. The germline V gene encodes CDR1 SNHLY and CDR2 FYNNEI. CDR3 DNA (partial): TGTGCCAGCAGCCCGGACGGACAGTCAAATCGGTATGGC. Residues: CASSPDGQSNRYG. Given in full, the CDR3 is CASSPDGQSNRYGYTF.

This clone has at least ten counts. The read ends 3 residues shy of where the CDR3 ends; the end is completed using the germline J gene. The chain uses TRBV30 and TRBJ1-1; tentative D call: TRBD1 (6 bases). Germline V gene lookup returns CDR1 GTSNPN and CDR2 SVGIG (reference sequence). Between the trimmed V and J ends, which lost 4 bases and 5 bases, there was a span of 14 bases. The CDR3 is 13 amino acids. The sequenced CDR3 bases are TGTGCCTGGACCTTACAGGGAGGGACTGAA. Its protein is CAWTLQGGTE. The entire CDR3 protein reads CAWTLQGGTEAFF.

With respect to this clone: The read is 3 residues too short to cover the CDR3 end, so that end is filled in from the germline J gene. The V call is TRBV19, the J call TRBJ2-5; 8 bases agree with TRBD2. The germline V gene encodes CDR1 LNHDA and CDR2 SQIVND (reference sequence). Trimming removed 5 bases from V and 4 bases from J; junction bases left unmatched: 9. The CDR3 consists of 15 residues. The CDR3 DNA, read in part, is TGTGCCAGTAGTGGGGCGGACGGGAGGGGAGAGACC. Translation gives CASSGADGRGET. In full, the CDR3 reads CASSGADGRGETQYF.

There are many counts of this clone. The read ends 3 residues before the CDR3 terminus; that terminus is restored from the germline J gene. The V and J genes are TRBV7-3 and TRBJ2-3, with a weak D call TRBD2 (6 bases). The CDR3 sequence is 14 residues long. Germline V CDR1 and CDR2: SGHTA, FQGTGA. With 3 bases removed from V and 2 bases from J, the gap between germline ends came to 9 bases. The CDR3 here is CASSFAGNTDTQYF. CDR3 DNA (partial): TGTGCCAGCAGCTTCGCGGGGAACACAGATACG.